Shown below are 8 T cell receptor beta chains from a single sample sequenced in a study of blood T cell repertoires in COVID-19. TCRdb's table, derived via immunoSEQ multiplex PCR, lists solely in-frame clones and lacks some. The sample comprises hundreds of thousands of clones, around 90% of which are singletons, and more than 0.7% rests with the top ten. Sequenced sample: peripheral blood. The receptors come from a man in his late teens or twenties with COVID-19, enrolled during active disease.

The CDR3, as DNA: TGTGCCAGTAGTGATACAGCGGGGCCCCATCAGCCCCAGCATTTT. It codes for CASSDTAGPHQPQHF. V usage is TRBV19 and J usage is TRBJ1-5; possible D gene TRBD1, 5 bases. CDR1 is LNHDA, CDR2 SQIVND, per germline (reference sequence). V was pared by 5 bases and J by 5 bases, with 16 bases between. This CDR3 is built from 15 residues.

Details on this clone: The same CDR3 also results from other DNA sequences found in this sample. The chain carries TRBV5-1 and TRBJ2-7; D remains ambiguous. In germline, CDR1 is SGHRS, CDR2 YFSETQ. CDR3 length equals 13 residues. V was pared by 0 bases and J by 4 bases, with 8 bases between. CDR3 nucleotides: TGCGCCAGCAGCTTGGGGGCTGGATACGAGCAGTACTTC. Protein: CASSLGAGYEQYF.

The chain has TRBV4-1 and TRBJ1-2; possible D gene TRBD1, 6 bases. Germline CDR1 and CDR2: MGHRA and YSYEKL. Trimming took off 6 bases at V and 4 bases at J, with 9 bases between the two ends. The CDR3 length is 12 residues. CDR3 protein: CASSLGGYGYTF. In DNA, the CDR3 is TGCGCCAGCAGTCTAGGGGGCTATGGCTACACCTTC.

The chain uses TRBV6-1 and TRBJ2-7; TRBD1 might be the D (5 bases). The CDR3 has 16 residues. V was clipped by 2 bases and J by 0 bases, with 14 bases between them. Germline CDR1 and CDR2: MNHNS and SASEGT. The CDR3 sequence: CASSERGRSSSYEQYF. Here the CDR3 DNA reads TGTGCCAGCAGTGAAAGGGGCCGATCAAGCTCCTACGAGCAGTACTTC.

This clone was observed once. The rearrangement links TRBV5-4 to TRBJ1-4, with TRBD1 as a possible D gene (6 bases). From germline, CDR1 is SGHNT and CDR2 YYREEE (reference sequence). Trimming removed 4 bases at V and 0 bases at J, with 10 bases between. The CDR3 is 15 amino acids. The CDR3: CASSPDSPTNEKLFF. The DNA for the CDR3 is TGTGCCAGCAGCCCGGACAGCCCAACTAATGAAAAACTGTTTTTT. Supplemented by reference TRBV5-4 and TRBJ1-4, the full variable domain reads ETGVTQSPTHLIKTRGQQVTLRCSSQSGHNTVSWYQQALGQGPQFIFQYYREEENGRGNFPPRFSGLQFPNYSSELNVNALELDDSALYLCASSPDSPTNEKLFFGSGTQLSVL.

The chain combines TRBV25-1 with TRBJ1-3; D perhaps matches TRBD1 (5 bases). The CDR3 covers 13 residues. Between the trimmed V and J ends, which lost 6 bases and 8 bases, there was a span of 14 bases. From germline, CDR1 is MGHDK and CDR2 SYGVNS. The CDR3 loop reads CASRSGGLDTIYF. CDR3 nucleotides: TGTGCCAGCAGGTCCGGGGGGTTAGACACCATATATTTT.

V and J are TRBV5-6 and TRBJ1-1; D is possibly TRBD1 (5 bases). Germline V gives CDR1 SGHDT, CDR2 YYEEEE. This CDR3 contains 14 residues. Trimming removed 0 bases at V and 6 bases at J, with 12 bases between. CDR3 nucleotide sequence: TGTGCCAGCAGCTTGGTAGGGGAGGTAGCTGAAGCTTTCTTT. This sequence encodes CASSLVGEVAEAFF.

This chain joins TRBV27 and TRBJ2-7; 12 bases are a match to TRBD2. CDR3 length equals 15 residues. Trimming removed 6 bases from V and 5 bases from J; junction bases left unmatched: 8. The germline CDR1 and CDR2 sequences are MNHEY and SMNVEV (reference sequence). CDR3 nucleotides: TGTGCCAGCAGCCTCTCCCGACTAGCGGGAGACGAGCAGTACTTC. It is translated as CASSLSRLAGDEQYF.